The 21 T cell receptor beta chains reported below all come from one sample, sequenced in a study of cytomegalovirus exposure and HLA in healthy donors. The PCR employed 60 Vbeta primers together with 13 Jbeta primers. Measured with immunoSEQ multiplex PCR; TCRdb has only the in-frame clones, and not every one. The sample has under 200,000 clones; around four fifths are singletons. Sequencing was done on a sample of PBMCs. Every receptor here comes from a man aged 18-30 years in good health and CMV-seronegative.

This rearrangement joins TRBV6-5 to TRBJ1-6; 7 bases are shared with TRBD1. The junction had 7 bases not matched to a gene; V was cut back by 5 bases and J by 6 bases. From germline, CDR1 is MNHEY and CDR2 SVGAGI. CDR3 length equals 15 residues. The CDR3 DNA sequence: TGTGCCAGCAGTCCCGGGACAGAGATTAATTCACCCCTCCACTTT. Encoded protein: CASSPGTEINSPLHF.

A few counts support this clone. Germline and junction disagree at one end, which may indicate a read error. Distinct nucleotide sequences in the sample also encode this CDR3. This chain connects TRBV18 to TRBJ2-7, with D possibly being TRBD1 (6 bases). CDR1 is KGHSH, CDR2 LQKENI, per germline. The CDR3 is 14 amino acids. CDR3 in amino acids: CASSPPDRPYEQYF. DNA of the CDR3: TGTGCCAGCTCACCACCAGACAGGCCCTATGAGCAGTACTTC.

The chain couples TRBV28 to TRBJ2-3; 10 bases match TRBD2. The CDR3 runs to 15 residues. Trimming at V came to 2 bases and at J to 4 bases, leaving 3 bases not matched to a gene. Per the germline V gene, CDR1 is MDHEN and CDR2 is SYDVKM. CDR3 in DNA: TGTGCCAGCAGTTTAGGAGCGGGAGGGTCAGATACGCAGTATTTT. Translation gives CASSLGAGGSDTQYF.

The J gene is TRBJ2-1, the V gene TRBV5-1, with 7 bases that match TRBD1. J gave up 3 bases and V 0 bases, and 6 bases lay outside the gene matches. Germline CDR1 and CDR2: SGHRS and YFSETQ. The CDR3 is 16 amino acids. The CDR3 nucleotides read TGCGCCAGCAGCTTGGCCGGGACAGAACACTACAATGAGCAGTTCTTC. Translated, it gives CASSLAGTEHYNEQFF.

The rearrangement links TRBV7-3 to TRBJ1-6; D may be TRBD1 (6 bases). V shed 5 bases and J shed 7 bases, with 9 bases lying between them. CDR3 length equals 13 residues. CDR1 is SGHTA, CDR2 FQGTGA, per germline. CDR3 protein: CASSPTGNSPLHF. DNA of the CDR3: TGTGCCAGCAGCCCTACAGGGAATTCACCCCTCCACTTT.

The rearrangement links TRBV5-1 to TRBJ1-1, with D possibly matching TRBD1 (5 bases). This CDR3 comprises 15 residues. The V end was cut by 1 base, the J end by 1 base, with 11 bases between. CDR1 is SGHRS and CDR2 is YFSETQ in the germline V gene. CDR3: CASSLNQGGNTEAFF. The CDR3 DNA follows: TGCGCCAGCAGCTTGAACCAGGGAGGGAACACTGAAGCTTTCTTT. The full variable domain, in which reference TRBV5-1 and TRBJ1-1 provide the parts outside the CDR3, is KAGVTQTPRYLIKTRGQQVTLSCSPISGHRSVSWYQQTPGQGLQFLFEYFSETQRNKGNFPGRFSGRQFSNSRSEMNVSTLELGDSALYLCASSLNQGGNTEAFFGQGTRLTVV.

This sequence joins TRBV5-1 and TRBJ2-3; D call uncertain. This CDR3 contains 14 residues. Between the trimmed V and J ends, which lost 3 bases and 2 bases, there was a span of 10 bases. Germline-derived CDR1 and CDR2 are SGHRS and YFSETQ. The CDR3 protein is CASSSVSPTDTQYF. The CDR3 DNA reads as TGCGCCAGCAGCTCAGTGTCCCCCACAGATACGCAGTATTTT.

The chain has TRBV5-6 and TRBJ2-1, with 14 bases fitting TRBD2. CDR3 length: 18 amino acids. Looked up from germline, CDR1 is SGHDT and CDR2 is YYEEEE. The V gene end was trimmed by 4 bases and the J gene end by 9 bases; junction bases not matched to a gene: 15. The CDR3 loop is CASSPAIGTSGGGSEQFF. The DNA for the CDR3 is TGTGCCAGCAGCCCTGCTATTGGGACTAGCGGGGGTGGTAGTGAGCAGTTCTTC.

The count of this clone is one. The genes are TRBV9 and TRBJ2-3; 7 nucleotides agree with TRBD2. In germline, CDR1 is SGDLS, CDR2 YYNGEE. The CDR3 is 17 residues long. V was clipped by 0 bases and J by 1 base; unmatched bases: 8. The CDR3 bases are TGTGCCAGCAGCGTAGCCCCGGCGGGAGACGGCACAGATACGCAGTATTTT. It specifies CASSVAPAGDGTDTQYF.

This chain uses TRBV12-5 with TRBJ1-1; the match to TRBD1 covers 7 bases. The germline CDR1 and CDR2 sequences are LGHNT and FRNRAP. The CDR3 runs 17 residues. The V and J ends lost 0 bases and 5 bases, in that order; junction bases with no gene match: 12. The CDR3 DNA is TGTGCTAGTGGTTTGGTAAAAAAGGCAGGGGGGCGGACTGAAGCTTTCTTT. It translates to CASGLVKKAGGRTEAFF. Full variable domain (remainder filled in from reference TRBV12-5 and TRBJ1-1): DARVTQTPRHKVTEMGQEVTMRCQPILGHNTVFWYRQTMMQGLELLAYFRNRAPLDDSGMPKDRFSAEMPDATLATLKIQPSEPRDSAVYFCASGLVKKAGGRTEAFFGQGTRLTVV.

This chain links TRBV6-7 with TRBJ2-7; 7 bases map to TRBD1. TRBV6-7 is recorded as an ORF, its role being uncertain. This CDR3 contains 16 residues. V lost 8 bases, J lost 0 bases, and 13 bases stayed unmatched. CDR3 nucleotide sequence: TGTGCCAGCCCTCTAAACCGGGGACAGCACTCCTACGAGCAGTACTTC. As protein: CASPLNRGQHSYEQYF.

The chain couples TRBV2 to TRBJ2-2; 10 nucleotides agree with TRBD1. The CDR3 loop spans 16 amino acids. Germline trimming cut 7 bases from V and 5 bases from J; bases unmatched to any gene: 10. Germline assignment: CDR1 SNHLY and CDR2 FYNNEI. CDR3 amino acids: CASTDFRDRGTGELFF. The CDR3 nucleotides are TGTGCCAGCACTGACTTCCGGGACAGGGGTACCGGGGAGCTGTTTTTT.

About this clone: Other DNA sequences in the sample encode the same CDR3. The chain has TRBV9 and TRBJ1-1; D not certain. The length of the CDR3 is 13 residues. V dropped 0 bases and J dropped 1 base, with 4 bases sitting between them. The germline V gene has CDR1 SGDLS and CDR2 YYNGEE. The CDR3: CASSVAGNTEAFF. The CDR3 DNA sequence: TGTGCCAGCAGCGTAGCAGGGAACACTGAAGCTTTCTTT.

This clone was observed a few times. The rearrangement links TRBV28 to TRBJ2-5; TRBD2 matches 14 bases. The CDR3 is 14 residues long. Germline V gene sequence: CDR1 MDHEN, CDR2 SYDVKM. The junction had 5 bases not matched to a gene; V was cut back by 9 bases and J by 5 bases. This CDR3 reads CASAGLAGGETQYF. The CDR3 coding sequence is TGTGCCAGTGCCGGACTAGCGGGAGGCGAGACCCAGTACTTC.

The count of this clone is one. The CDR3 reads CASSGSGGSTDTQYF. The CDR3, as DNA: TGTGCCAGCAGTGGAAGCGGGGGAAGCACAGATACGCAGTATTTT. This rearrangement joins TRBV6-4 to TRBJ2-3; TRBD2 matches at 8 bases. The V gene's germline CDR1 is MRHNA and CDR2 SNTAGT. This CDR3 contains 15 residues. Trimming took 4 bases from V and 0 from J; bases not matched to a gene: 3.

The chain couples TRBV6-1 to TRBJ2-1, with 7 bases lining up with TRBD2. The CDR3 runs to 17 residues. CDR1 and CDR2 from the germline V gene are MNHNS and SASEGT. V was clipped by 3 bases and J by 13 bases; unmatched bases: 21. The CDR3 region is CASSDPFGVGGAPLQFF. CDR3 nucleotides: TGTGCCAGCAGTGACCCGTTTGGCGTGGGAGGGGCCCCCTTACAGTTCTTC.

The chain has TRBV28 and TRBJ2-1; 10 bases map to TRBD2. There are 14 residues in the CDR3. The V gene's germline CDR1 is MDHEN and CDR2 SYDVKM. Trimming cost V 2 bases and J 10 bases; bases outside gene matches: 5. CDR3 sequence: CASSLIAGGYEQFF. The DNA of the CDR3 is TGTGCCAGCAGTTTAATAGCGGGGGGATACGAGCAGTTCTTC.

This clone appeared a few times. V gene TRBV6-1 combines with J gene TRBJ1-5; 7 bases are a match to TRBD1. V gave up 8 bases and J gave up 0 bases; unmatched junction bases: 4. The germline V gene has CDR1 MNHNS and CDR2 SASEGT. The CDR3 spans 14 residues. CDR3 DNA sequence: TGTGCCAGCGACGGGACAGATAGCAATCAGCCCCAGCATTTT. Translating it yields CASDGTDSNQPQHF.

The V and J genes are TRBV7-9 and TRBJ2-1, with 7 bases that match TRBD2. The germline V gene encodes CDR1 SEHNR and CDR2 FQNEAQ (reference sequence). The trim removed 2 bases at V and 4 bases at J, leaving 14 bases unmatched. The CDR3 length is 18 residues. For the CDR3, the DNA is TGTGCCAGCAGCTTACCTCCCTGGGCTAGCGGAGCTTACAATGAGCAGTTCTTC. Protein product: CASSLPPWASGAYNEQFF. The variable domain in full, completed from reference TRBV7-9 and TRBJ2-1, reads DTGVSQNPRHKITKRGQNVTFRCDPISEHNRLYWYRQTLGQGPEFLTYFQNEAQLEKSRLLSDRFSAERPKGSFSTLEIQRTEQGDSAMYLCASSLPPWASGAYNEQFFGPGTRLTVL.

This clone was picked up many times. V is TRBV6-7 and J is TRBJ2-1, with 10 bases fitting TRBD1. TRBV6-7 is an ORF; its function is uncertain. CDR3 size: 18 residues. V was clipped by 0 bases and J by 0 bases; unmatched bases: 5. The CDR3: CASSYSGQGSGSYNEQFF. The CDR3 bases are TGTGCCAGCAGTTACTCGGGACAGGGGAGCGGCTCCTACAATGAGCAGTTCTTC.

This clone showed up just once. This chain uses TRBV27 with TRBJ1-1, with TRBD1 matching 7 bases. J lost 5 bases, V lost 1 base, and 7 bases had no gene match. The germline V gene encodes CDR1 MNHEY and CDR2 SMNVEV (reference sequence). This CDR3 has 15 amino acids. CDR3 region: CASSLFRGQGTEAFF. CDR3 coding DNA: TGTGCCAGCAGTTTATTTAGGGGGCAAGGGACTGAAGCTTTCTTT.